This T cell receptor (beta chain) was found in a study of blood T cell repertoires in COVID-19. The wider study: From the United States, Italy and Spain came samples of acute and convalescent COVID-19. T cells, B-cell-depleted T cells, or PBMCs provided the cDNA or gDNA that served as material.

As processed by the authors: Estimation of nucleated cell counts was performed using reference gene primer amplification. Measured with immunoSEQ multiplex PCR; TCRdb has only the in-frame clones, and not every one. The DNA gave D and trimming, while V, J and clone size come from that table. The data contain roughly 63,000 clones, roughly 89% of them seen just once; the ten biggest clones take up approximately 7.4%. This CDR3 spans 15 amino acids. Trimming removed 1 base from V and 4 bases from J, with 13 bases in between. CDR1 and CDR2 (germline): SGHTA, FQGNSA. Sequencing input: peripheral blood. This TCR derives from a middle-aged man with active COVID-19. V is TRBV7-2 and J is TRBJ1-2, with D perhaps TRBD1 (5 bases). Here the CDR3 reads CASSLVAQGGYGYTF. In DNA, the CDR3 is TGTGCCAGCAGCTTAGTAGCCCAGGGAGGCTATGGCTACACCTTC.